These T cell receptor beta chains were read from a single sample in a study of early T cells in non-severe SARS-CoV-2 infection. In TCRdb, the 5' RACE reads were re-called with MiXCR into one record per CDR3 protein. Of tens of thousands of distinct CDR3 sequences in the sample, about a tenth are singletons; the top ten hold 6.4%. The sample was whole blood. These TCRs come from an adult who was a healthcare worker with PCR-confirmed SARS-CoV-2 infection or an uninfected control (not recorded which). The CDR3 runs from the conserved cysteine through the conserved F or W. A D gene is named only where the DNA matches it firmly. Expanded clones get a size class; other rows say once, few or many, or leave the size out.

D gene,V gene,clone size,J gene,CDR3 protein,CDR3 DNA
NA,TRBV5-1,NA,TRBJ2-3,CASSLDRASTDTQYF,TGCGCCAGCAGCTTGGACAGGGCGTCCACAGATACGCAGTATTTT
TRBD2,TRBV3-1,NA,TRBJ2-7,CASSPTSGQSYEQYF,TGTGCCAGCAGCCCTACTAGCGGCCAATCCTACGAGCAGTACTTC
NA,TRBV7-2,many,TRBJ2-3,CASTPQGGNTDTQYF,TGTGCCAGCACCCCTCAGGGGGGGAACACAGATACGCAGTATTTT
NA,TRBV6-1,few,TRBJ1-1,CASSEDGEMNTEAFF,TGTGCCAGCAGTGAAGATGGGGAAATGAACACTGAAGCTTTCTTT
TRBD2,TRBV12-3/TRBV12-4,few,TRBJ2-7,CASSFRAKAGVPSEQYF,TGTGCCAGCAGTTTCCGGGCCAAGGCGGGAGTCCCTTCCGAGCAGTACTTC
TRBD2,TRBV6-6,NA,TRBJ2-7,CASSSKAGTRASYEQYF,TGTGCCAGCAGTTCCAAGGCCGGGACTAGGGCCTCCTACGAGCAGTACTTC
NA,TRBV12-3/TRBV12-4,few,TRBJ2-7,CASSLGMPGQSALEQYF,TGTGCCAGCAGTTTAGGAATGCCGGGACAAAGTGCCCTCGAGCAGTACTTC
NA,TRBV20-1,few,TRBJ2-1,CSARDWLAWGEQFF,TGCAGTGCTAGAGATTGGCTAGCGTGGGGTGAGCAGTTCTTC
TRBD2,TRBV7-9,NA,TRBJ2-5,CVSSGLAGLQETQYF,TGTGTCAGCAGCGGACTAGCGGGACTTCAAGAGACCCAGTACTTC
TRBD2,TRBV19,many,TRBJ2-1,CASSTYSGRPPRYNEQFF,TGTGCCAGTAGTACCTATAGCGGGAGGCCGCCACGATACAATGAGCAGTTCTTC
NA,TRBV12-3/TRBV12-4,many,TRBJ2-7,CASSAGREQYF,TGTGCCAGCAGCGCCGGTCGCGAGCAGTACTTC
TRBD2,TRBV14,few,TRBJ2-3,CASSQEQRGTDTQYF,TGTGCCAGCAGCCAAGAGCAGCGGGGAACAGATACGCAGTATTTT
NA,TRBV5-4,NA,TRBJ2-7,CASSLMSFPYEQYF,TGTGCCAGCAGCTTGATGAGTTTCCCCTACGAGCAGTACTTC
NA,TRBV6-1,few,TRBJ2-5,CASTPYGETQYF,TGTGCCAGCACCCCGTATGGAGAGACCCAGTACTTC
TRBD1,TRBV14,many,TRBJ1-2,CASSTDRNYGYTF,TGTGCCAGCAGCACGGACAGGAACTATGGCTACACCTTC
NA,TRBV4-1,NA,TRBJ2-7,CASSQDTPGPYEQYF,TGCGCCAGCAGCCAAGATACTCCGGGGCCCTACGAGCAGTACTTC
NA,TRBV7-2,few,TRBJ1-1,CASSQQAEAFF,TGTGCCAGCAGTCAGCAGGCTGAAGCTTTCTTT
NA,TRBV5-5,NA,TRBJ2-1,CASSLIGHEQFF,TGTGCCAGCAGCTTGATCGGGCATGAGCAGTTCTTC
NA,TRBV10-3,many,TRBJ1-5,CAIREEGQPQHF,TGTGCCATCAGAGAGGAGGGCCAGCCCCAGCATTTT
TRBD1,TRBV12-3/TRBV12-4,once,TRBJ2-7,CASSAEQGGYEQYF,TGTGCCAGCAGTGCCGAACAGGGGGGCTACGAGCAGTACTTC
NA,TRBV28,many,TRBJ2-7,CASSSLRGRDEQYF,TGTGCCAGCAGTTCCCTACGGGGGCGGGACGAGCAGTACTTC
NA,TRBV20-1,few,TRBJ2-5,CSAREGGETQYF,TGCAGTGCTAGAGAGGGGGGAGAGACCCAGTACTTC
NA,TRBV5-1,NA,TRBJ2-7,CASSLFRHYYEQYF,TGCGCCAGCAGCTTGTTTAGACATTACTACGAGCAGTACTTC
NA,TRBV5-1,many,TRBJ2-1,CASSSAMKQFF,TGCGCCAGCAGCTCGGCAATGAAGCAGTTCTTC
NA,TRBV6-4,NA,TRBJ2-1,CASSDGSINNEQFF,TGTGCCAGCAGTGACGGTAGTATTAATAATGAGCAGTTCTTC
NA,TRBV4-3,many,TRBJ1-1,CASSHAFSPEAFF,TGCGCCAGCAGCCATGCTTTCAGCCCTGAAGCTTTCTTT
NA,TRBV15,NA,TRBJ2-7,CATSRDHGSEQYF,TGTGCCACCAGCAGAGATCATGGGAGCGAGCAGTACTTC
NA,TRBV28,NA,TRBJ2-5,CASSPYYYQETQYF,TGTGCCAGCAGTCCGTACTACTACCAAGAGACCCAGTACTTC